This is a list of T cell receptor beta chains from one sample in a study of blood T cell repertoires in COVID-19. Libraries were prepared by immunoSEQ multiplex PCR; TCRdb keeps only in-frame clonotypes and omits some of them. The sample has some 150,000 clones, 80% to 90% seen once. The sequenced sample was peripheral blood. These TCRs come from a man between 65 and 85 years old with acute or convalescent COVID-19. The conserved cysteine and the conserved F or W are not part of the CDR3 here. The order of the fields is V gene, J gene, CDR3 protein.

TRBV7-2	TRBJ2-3	ASSGRTDFTQY
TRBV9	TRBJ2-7	ASSVEGGSALY
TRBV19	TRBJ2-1	ASIPNSAGGVSEQF
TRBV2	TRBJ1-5	ASSLTGTGANQPQH
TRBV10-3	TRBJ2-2	AMMTGGITGELF
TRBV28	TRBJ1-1	ASSTPGQEAF
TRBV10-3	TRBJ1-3	ATGVYGNTIY
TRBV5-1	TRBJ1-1	ASSVSGDPEAF
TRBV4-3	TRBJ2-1	ASSQEGPRLTSSYNEQF
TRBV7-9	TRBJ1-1	ASSLGQGGPEAF
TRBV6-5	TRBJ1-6	ASSYSTRGNSPLH
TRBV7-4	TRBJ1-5	ASSGLRDRGRGQPQH
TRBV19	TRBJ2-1	ASRSGTGGENEQF
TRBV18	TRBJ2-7	ASSPFGGGSEQY
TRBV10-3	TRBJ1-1	AISGVEGAAVNTEAF
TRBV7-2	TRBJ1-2	ASSLGGGQNYGYT
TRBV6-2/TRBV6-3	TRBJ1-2	ASSRPRGDLYGYT
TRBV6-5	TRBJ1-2	ASSSFDRVNYGYT
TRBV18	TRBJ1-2	ASSPTPPTGYGYT
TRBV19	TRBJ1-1	ASSINRDTEAF
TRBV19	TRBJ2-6	ASSIQGEASGANVLT
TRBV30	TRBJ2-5	AWRASGSGETQY
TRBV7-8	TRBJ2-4	ASSLGLTSGRDGFWKNIQY
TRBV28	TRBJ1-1	ASRDVWGGDF
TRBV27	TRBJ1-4	ASSLWASAFNEKLF
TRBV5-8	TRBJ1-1	ASSLRGMNTEAF
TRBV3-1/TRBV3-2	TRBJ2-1	ASSQDAHRGNEQF
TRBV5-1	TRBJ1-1	ASSATTGDTEAF
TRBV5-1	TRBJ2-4	ASSLGQPGDIQY
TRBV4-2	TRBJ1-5	ASSQDPGRVWDQPQH
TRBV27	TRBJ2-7	ASRDILYEQY
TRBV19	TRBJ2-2	ASSPPRLAGDSGELF
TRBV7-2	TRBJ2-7	ASSLDSGSYEQY
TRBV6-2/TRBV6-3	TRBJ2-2	ASSATQNTGELF
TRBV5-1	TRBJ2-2	ASSLAGTGLPGELF
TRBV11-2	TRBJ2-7	ASSRGQGYEQY
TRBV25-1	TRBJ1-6	ASSELEDDSPLH
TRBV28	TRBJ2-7	ASRPPGQAYEQY
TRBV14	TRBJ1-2	ASSQGGTAYGYT
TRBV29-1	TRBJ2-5	SGLQGAQETQY
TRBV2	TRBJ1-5	ASSGDRGRQPQH
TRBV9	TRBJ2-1	ASSVEGTGGYNEQF